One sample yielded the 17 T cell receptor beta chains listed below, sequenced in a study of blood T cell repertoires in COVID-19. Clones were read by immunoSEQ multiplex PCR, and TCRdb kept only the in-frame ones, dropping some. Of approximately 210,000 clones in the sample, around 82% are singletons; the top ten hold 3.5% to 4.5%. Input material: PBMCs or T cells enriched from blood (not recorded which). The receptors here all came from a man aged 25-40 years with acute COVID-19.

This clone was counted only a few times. CDR3 nucleotides: TGTGCCAGTATGAGGACAGGGGGAAGCTACACCTTC. Its translation: CASMRTGGSYTF. The V and J genes are TRBV19 and TRBJ1-2, with TRBD1 matching 10 bases. V trimming: 7 bases; J trimming: 9 bases; junction bases outside the gene matches: 5. This CDR3 comprises 12 residues. Germline CDR1 and CDR2: LNHDA and SQIVND (reference sequence).

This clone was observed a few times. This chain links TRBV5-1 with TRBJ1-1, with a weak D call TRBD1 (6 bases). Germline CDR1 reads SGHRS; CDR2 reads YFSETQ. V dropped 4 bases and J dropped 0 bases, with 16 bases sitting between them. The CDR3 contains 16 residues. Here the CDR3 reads CASSQSLGALNTEAFF. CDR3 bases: TGCGCCAGCAGCCAATCTTTGGGGGCCCTGAACACTGAAGCTTTCTTT.

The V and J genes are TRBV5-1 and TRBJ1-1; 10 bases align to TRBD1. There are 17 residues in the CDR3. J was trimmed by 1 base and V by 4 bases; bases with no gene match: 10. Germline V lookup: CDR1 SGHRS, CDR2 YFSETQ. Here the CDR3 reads CASSHGQGVLPNTEAFF. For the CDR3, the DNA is TGCGCCAGCAGCCACGGACAGGGGGTCTTACCGAACACTGAAGCTTTCTTT.

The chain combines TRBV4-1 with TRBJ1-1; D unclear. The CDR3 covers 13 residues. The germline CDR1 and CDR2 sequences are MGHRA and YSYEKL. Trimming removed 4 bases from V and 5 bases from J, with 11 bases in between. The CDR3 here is CASSPQTGTEAFF. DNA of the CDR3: TGCGCCAGCAGCCCCCAGACGGGTACTGAAGCTTTCTTT.

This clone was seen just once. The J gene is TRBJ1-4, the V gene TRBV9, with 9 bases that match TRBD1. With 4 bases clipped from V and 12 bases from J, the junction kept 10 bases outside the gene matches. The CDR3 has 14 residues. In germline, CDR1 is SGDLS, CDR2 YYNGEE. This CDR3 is CASSPRDRAKELFF. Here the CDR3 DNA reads TGTGCCAGCAGCCCAAGGGACAGGGCAAAGGAACTGTTTTTT.

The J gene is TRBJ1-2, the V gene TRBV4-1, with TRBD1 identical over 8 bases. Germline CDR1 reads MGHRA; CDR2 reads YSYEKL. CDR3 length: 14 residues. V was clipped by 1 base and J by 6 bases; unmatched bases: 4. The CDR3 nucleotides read TGCGCCAGCAGCCAAGTTCAGGACAGGGATGGCTACACCTTC. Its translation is CASSQVQDRDGYTF.

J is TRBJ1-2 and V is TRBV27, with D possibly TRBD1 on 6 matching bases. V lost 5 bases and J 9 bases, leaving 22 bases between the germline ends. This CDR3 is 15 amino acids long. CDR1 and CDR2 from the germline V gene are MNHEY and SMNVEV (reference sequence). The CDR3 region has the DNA TGTGCCAGCAGTCCTAACCCCGACAGGTTCCCGCGCTACACCTTC. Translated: CASSPNPDRFPRYTF.

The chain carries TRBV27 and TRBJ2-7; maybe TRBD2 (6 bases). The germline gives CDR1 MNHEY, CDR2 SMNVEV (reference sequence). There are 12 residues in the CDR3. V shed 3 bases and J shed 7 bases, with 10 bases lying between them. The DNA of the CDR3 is TGTGCCAGCAGTTTCCCTCGGGGGGAGCAGTACTTC. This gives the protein CASSFPRGEQYF.

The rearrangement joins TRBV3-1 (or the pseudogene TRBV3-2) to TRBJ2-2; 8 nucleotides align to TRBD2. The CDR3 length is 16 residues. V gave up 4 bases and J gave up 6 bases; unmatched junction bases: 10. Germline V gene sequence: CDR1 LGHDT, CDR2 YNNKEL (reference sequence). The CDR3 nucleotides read TGTGCCAGCAGCCTGTTCACGGGGGGGCGGCCCGGGGAGCTGTTTTTT. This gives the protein CASSLFTGGRPGELFF.

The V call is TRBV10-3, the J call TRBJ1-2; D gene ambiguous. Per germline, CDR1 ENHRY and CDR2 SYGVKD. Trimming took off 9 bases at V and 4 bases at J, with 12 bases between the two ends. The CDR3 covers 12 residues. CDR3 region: CAIGRSAYGYTF. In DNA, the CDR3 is TGTGCCATAGGGAGAAGTGCCTATGGCTACACCTTC.

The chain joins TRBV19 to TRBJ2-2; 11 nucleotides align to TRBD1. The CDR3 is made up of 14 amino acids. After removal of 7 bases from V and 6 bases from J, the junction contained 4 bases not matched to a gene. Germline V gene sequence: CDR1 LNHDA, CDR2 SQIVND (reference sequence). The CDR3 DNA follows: TGTGCCAGTACCCGGGACAGGGGGTCCGGGGAGCTGTTTTTT. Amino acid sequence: CASTRDRGSGELFF.

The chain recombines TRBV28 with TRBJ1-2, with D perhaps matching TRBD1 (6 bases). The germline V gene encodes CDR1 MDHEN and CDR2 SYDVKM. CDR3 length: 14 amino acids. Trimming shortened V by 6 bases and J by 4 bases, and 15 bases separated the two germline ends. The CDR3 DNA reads TGTGCCAGCAGGACTCACCAGGGGCGCTATGGCTACACCTTC. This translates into CASRTHQGRYGYTF.

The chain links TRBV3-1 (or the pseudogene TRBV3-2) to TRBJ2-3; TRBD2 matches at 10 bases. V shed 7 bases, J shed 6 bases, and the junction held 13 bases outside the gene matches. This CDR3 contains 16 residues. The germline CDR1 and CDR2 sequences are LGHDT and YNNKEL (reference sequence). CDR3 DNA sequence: TGTGCCAGCACCCCTATGGCCAGCGGGGGGGCGGATACGCAGTATTTT. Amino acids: CASTPMASGGADTQYF.

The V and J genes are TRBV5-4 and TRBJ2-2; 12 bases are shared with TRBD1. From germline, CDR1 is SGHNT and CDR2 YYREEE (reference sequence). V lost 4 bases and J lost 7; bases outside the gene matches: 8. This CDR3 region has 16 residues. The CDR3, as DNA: TGTGCCAGCAGCCATCCGGGACAGGGGGCTGGCGGGGAGCTGTTTTTT. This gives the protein CASSHPGQGAGGELFF.

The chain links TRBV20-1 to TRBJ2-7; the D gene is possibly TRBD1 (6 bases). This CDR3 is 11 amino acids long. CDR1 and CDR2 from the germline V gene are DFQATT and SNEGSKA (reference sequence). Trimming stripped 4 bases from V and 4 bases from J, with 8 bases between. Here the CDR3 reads CSAIRGYEQYF. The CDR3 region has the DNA TGCAGTGCTATCAGGGGTTACGAGCAGTACTTC.

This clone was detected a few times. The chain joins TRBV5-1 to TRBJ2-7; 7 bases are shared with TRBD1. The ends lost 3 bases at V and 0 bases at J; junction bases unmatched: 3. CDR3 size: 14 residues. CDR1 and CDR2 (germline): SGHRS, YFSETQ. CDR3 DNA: TGCGCCAGCAGCTCAGACAGGGACTCCTACGAGCAGTACTTC. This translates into CASSSDRDSYEQYF.

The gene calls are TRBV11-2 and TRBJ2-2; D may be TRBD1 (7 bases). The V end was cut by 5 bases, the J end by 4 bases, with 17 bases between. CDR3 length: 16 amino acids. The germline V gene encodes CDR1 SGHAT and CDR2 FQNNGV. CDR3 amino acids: CASSDRTGGRTGELFF. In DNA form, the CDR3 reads TGTGCCAGCAGCGACCGGACAGGAGGGCGCACCGGGGAGCTGTTTTTT.